This T cell receptor (beta chain) was identified during a study of beta chain features in type 1 diabetes. Study-level results: Moderately but significantly shorter TCRB CDR3s were found in Type 1 diabetes patients in all four CD4+ subsets.

The whole isolated RNA underwent reverse transcription, so sequencing captured expressed TCRB transcripts. Around 3.5 million reads on average were seen across naive, central memory and regulatory T cell samples. Libraries were prepared by immunoSEQ multiplex PCR; TCRdb keeps only in-frame clonotypes and omits some of them. The table records some 350,000 clones, roughly a tenth of them present only once. Germline lookup yields CDR1 SGHTA and CDR2 FQGNSA. Trimming stripped 1 base from V and 1 base from J, with 6 bases between. The CDR3 contains 14 residues. Sample share makes this clone medium-sized. What it binds is unknown.

The specimen sequenced was central memory CD4+ T cells from blood. The sequence came from a man under 40 with type 1 diabetes. The chain employs TRBV7-2 and TRBJ2-3; D is unresolved. The CDR3 sequence: CASSLVGRTDTQYF. The CDR3 coding sequence is TGTGCCAGCAGCTTAGTAGGGCGCACAGATACGCAGTATTTT.